A single sample gave rise to the 29 T cell receptor beta chains below, sequenced in a study of blood T cell repertoires in COVID-19. The repertoire was sequenced with immunoSEQ multiplex PCR; TCRdb's copy has only in-frame clones and lacks some. The sample consists of 95,000 to 150,000 clones, about 83% of them appearing once. Sequenced material: peripheral blood. The receptors here all came from a man in his sixties with acute or convalescent COVID-19.

The gene calls are TRBV5-5 and TRBJ2-7; D is perhaps TRBD1 (6 bases). V lost 4 bases and J lost 5, with 10 bases in between. This CDR3 has 12 residues. From germline, CDR1 is SGHKS and CDR2 YYEKEE (reference sequence). The CDR3 loop reads CASSINRDEQYF. The CDR3 coding sequence is TGTGCCAGCAGCATTAACAGGGACGAGCAGTACTTC.

The chain joins TRBV20-1 to TRBJ2-1; 9 positions match TRBD2. Germline-derived CDR1 and CDR2 are DFQATT and SNEGSKA (reference sequence). This CDR3 region has 15 residues. The trim removed 3 bases at V and 7 bases at J, leaving 10 bases unmatched. The CDR3 coding sequence is TGCAGTGCTAGTGAGCCTAGCGGGACGGGGAATGAGCAGTTCTTC. Its protein product is CSASEPSGTGNEQFF.

This chain connects TRBV18 to TRBJ2-5; D not certain. V was cut by 3 bases and J by 2 bases, with 7 bases left in between. CDR1 is KGHSH and CDR2 is LQKENI in the germline V gene. CDR3 size: 13 residues. The CDR3 is CASSPSSQETQYF. The CDR3 bases are TGTGCCAGCTCACCTTCCTCTCAAGAGACCCAGTACTTC.

This rearrangement joins TRBV30 to TRBJ2-7, with 13 bases aligning to TRBD2. J gave up 5 bases and V 2 bases, and 3 bases lay outside the gene matches. The length of the CDR3 is 14 residues. The germline V gene encodes CDR1 GTSNPN and CDR2 SVGIG (reference sequence). CDR3: CAWSRTSGRNEQYF. In nucleotides, the CDR3 is TGTGCCTGGAGTCGGACTAGCGGGAGAAACGAGCAGTACTTC.

V gene TRBV10-3 combines with J gene TRBJ2-7; 13 bases line up with TRBD2. The junction had 5 bases not matched to a gene; V was cut back by 3 bases and J by 3 bases. This CDR3 contains 16 residues. Germline loops: CDR1 ENHRY, CDR2 SYGVKD. The CDR3 nucleotides read TGTGCCATCAGTGACACGGGACTAGCGGGGAACTACGAGCAGTACTTC. Its translation is CAISDTGLAGNYEQYF.

This chain links TRBV28 with TRBJ1-2, with D maybe TRBD1 (6 bases). Trimming shortened V by 6 bases and J by 4 bases, and 15 bases separated the two germline ends. Germline V gene lookup returns CDR1 MDHEN and CDR2 SYDVKM. The CDR3 is 14 residues long. CDR3 DNA sequence: TGTGCCAGCAGCCATGAAACAGGGAGCTATGGCTACACCTTC. Protein: CASSHETGSYGYTF.

V and J are TRBV29-1 and TRBJ2-7; 9 bases are a match to TRBD1. The CDR3 length is 16 residues. The V and J ends lost 1 base and 7 bases, in that order; junction bases with no gene match: 14. Germline CDR1 and CDR2: SQVTM and ANQGSEA. CDR3 bases: TGCAGCGTTGAAGCCCAGACAGGGGGTTTTAGGGGGGAGCAGTACTTC. Its translation is CSVEAQTGGFRGEQYF.

The chain recombines TRBV5-6 with TRBJ2-7; 9 positions match TRBD1. Trimming took 5 bases from V and 8 from J; bases not matched to a gene: 8. The CDR3 runs to 13 residues. The germline V gene has CDR1 SGHDT and CDR2 YYEEEE. CDR3 sequence reads: CASRGTGSIQQYF. DNA for the CDR3: TGTGCCAGCAGGGGGACAGGGTCGATACAGCAGTACTTC.

This chain uses TRBV4-1 with TRBJ2-5; 8 bases align to TRBD1. Germline CDR1 reads MGHRA; CDR2 reads YSYEKL. The CDR3 runs 15 residues. Trimming cost V 1 base and J 0 bases; bases outside gene matches: 1. In DNA form, the CDR3 reads TGCGCCAGCAGCCAAGGGGACAGGTACCAAGAGACCCAGTACTTC. Translating it yields CASSQGDRYQETQYF.

V is TRBV3-1 (or the pseudogene TRBV3-2) and J is TRBJ1-6; the match to TRBD1 covers 7 bases. The V gene end was trimmed by 5 bases and the J gene end by 7 bases; junction bases not matched to a gene: 5. CDR3 length: 14 amino acids. Germline values: CDR1 LGHDT, CDR2 YNNKEL (reference sequence). The CDR3 loop is CASSVGTANSPLHF. The CDR3 coding sequence is TGTGCCAGCAGCGTGGGGACAGCGAATTCACCCCTCCACTTT.

The genes are TRBV28 and TRBJ2-7; D uncertain. The CDR3 consists of 11 residues. From germline, CDR1 is MDHEN and CDR2 SYDVKM. Trimming took 5 bases from V and 2 from J, leaving 4 bases between them. This CDR3 is CASSKPYEQYF. The CDR3 DNA is TGTGCCAGCAGTAAGCCCTACGAGCAGTACTTC.

The rearrangement uses TRBV19 and TRBJ2-5; 7 bases line up with TRBD1. With V trimmed by 2 bases and J by 10 bases, 13 bases remained unmatched. The CDR3 sequence is 15 residues long. Germline CDR1 and CDR2: LNHDA and SQIVND (reference sequence). CDR3: CASSIQHRGGRDQYF. The CDR3 nucleotides read TGTGCCAGTAGTATACAGCACAGGGGTGGGAGAGACCAGTACTTC.

This chain links TRBV28 with TRBJ2-3; 8 positions agree with TRBD2. V shed 6 bases, J shed 3 bases, and the junction held 8 bases outside the gene matches. Germline values: CDR1 MDHEN, CDR2 SYDVKM. This CDR3 has 15 residues. This CDR3 reads CASRDSGLATDTQYF. The CDR3 nucleotides are TGTGCCAGCAGAGATAGTGGACTAGCAACAGATACGCAGTATTTT. Complete variable domain (other parts from reference TRBV28 and TRBJ2-3): DVKVTQSSRYLVKRTGEKVFLECVQDMDHENMFWYRQDPGLGLRLIYFSYDVKMKEKGDIPEGYSVSREKKERFSLILESASTNQTSMYLCASRDSGLATDTQYFGPGTRLTVL.

The chain carries TRBV11-3 and TRBJ2-3; 11 bases are shared with TRBD1. The CDR3 is 15 amino acids. From germline, CDR1 is SGHNT and CDR2 YENEEA. Germline trimming cut 5 bases from V and 6 bases from J; bases unmatched to any gene: 7. Here the CDR3 DNA reads TGTGCCAGCAGCCCCGGACAGGGGGCCGGGGATACGCAGTATTTT. Translation gives CASSPGQGAGDTQYF.

The chain joins TRBV5-5 to TRBJ2-1; maybe TRBD1 (5 bases). The V gene lost 0 bases and the J gene lost 4 bases, with 11 bases spanning the gap. CDR1 and CDR2 (germline): SGHKS, YYEKEE (reference sequence). This CDR3 is 15 amino acids long. The CDR3 protein is CASSLGQGDYNEQFF. CDR3 bases: TGTGCCAGCAGCTTGGGCCAGGGCGATTACAATGAGCAGTTCTTC.

DNA of the CDR3: TGTGCCAGCTCACCGTCTTGGGGGAGGGCCTTGGACGAGCAGTACTTC. It translates to CASSPSWGRALDEQYF. This chain connects TRBV18 to TRBJ2-7, with 7 bases that match TRBD2. The ends lost 3 bases at V and 5 bases at J; junction bases unmatched: 13. The CDR3 is made up of 16 amino acids. Per germline, CDR1 KGHSH and CDR2 LQKENI.

This chain joins TRBV6-1 and TRBJ1-4; maybe TRBD1 (5 bases). Germline V gene lookup returns CDR1 MNHNS and CDR2 SASEGT. The V and J ends lost 1 base and 8 bases respectively, with 14 bases between them. The CDR3 spans 15 residues. The CDR3 DNA follows: TGTGCCAGCAGTGAAGGGCGACAGCTAAGGGAAAAACTGTTTTTT. Translating it yields CASSEGRQLREKLFF.

V is TRBV6-6 and J is TRBJ2-7; TRBD1 matches 7 bases. Per germline, CDR1 MNHNY and CDR2 SVGAGI (reference sequence). This CDR3 has 14 residues. After removal of 10 bases from V and 2 bases from J, the junction contained 11 bases not matched to a gene. The CDR3 DNA reads TGTGCCACCTACGCTGGACAGGCGACCTACGAGCAGTACTTC. This gives the protein CATYAGQATYEQYF.

This clone showed up just once. The V call is TRBV21-1, the J call TRBJ2-3; TRBD1 is the table's D call, not checked against the DNA. TRBV21-1 is a pseudogene. This CDR3 has 19 residues. The CDR3 DNA is TGTGCCAGCAGCCCCCAGTTGCCGAGAGGGGGCGTAAAGAGAGATACGCAGTATTTT. Its protein product is CASSPQLPRGGVKRDTQYF.

V usage is TRBV28 and J usage is TRBJ2-7; D gene uncertain. The V gene's germline CDR1 is MDHEN and CDR2 SYDVKM. The V and J ends lost 4 bases and 4 bases respectively, with 8 bases between them. This CDR3 comprises 12 residues. CDR3 sequence (DNA): TGTGCCAGCAGTTCGAGCTTTTACGAGCAGTACTTC. Translating gives CASSSSFYEQYF.

V usage is TRBV2 and J usage is TRBJ1-3; no clear D. Germline CDR1 and CDR2: SNHLY and FYNNEI. CDR3 size: 15 residues. Trimming took off 1 base at V and 0 bases at J, with 7 bases between the two ends. Written as DNA, the CDR3 is TGTGCCAGCAGTGAAGGGGCCCACTCTGGAAACACCATATATTTT. Its translation: CASSEGAHSGNTIYF.

Of note for this clone: The sample carries other DNA sequences with the same CDR3. V is TRBV10-3 and J is TRBJ1-1; D gene ambiguous. V lost 0 bases to trimming and J lost 2 bases, with 7 bases between them. The germline V gene has CDR1 ENHRY and CDR2 SYGVKD. CDR3 length: 14 residues. CDR3 DNA sequence: TGTGCCATCAGTGAGTCAGGAGGAAACACTGAAGCTTTCTTT. It translates to CAISESGGNTEAFF.

This chain connects TRBV7-9 to TRBJ2-7; the match to TRBD1 covers 9 bases. The CDR3 runs 14 residues. Germline-derived CDR1 and CDR2 are SEHNR and FQNEAQ (reference sequence). After removal of 4 bases from V and 4 bases from J, the junction contained 5 bases not matched to a gene. This chain's CDR3 is CASSYRGRGYEQYF. The CDR3 bases are TGTGCCAGCAGCTACAGGGGGCGCGGGTACGAGCAGTACTTC.

This clone is a singleton in its sample. The CDR3 nucleotides read TGTGCCACCAGCAGCACTCTCTTGGGAACTAGCGGACTGATCACAGATACGCAGTATTTT. Protein sequence: CATSSTLLGTSGLITDTQYF. V is TRBV15 and J is TRBJ2-3; 8 bases line up with TRBD2. V gave up 3 bases and J gave up 2 bases; unmatched junction bases: 19. The CDR3 totals 20 residues. From germline, CDR1 is LNHNV and CDR2 YYDKDF (reference sequence).

A single count supports this clone. The rearrangement joins TRBV5-1 to TRBJ2-2; TRBD1 might be the D (5 bases). In germline, CDR1 is SGHRS, CDR2 YFSETQ. The V and J ends lost 3 bases and 0 bases respectively, with 9 bases between them. This CDR3 has 15 amino acids. The CDR3 sequence: CASSSDTSNTGELFF. The CDR3 DNA is TGCGCCAGCAGCTCGGACACCTCGAACACCGGGGAGCTGTTTTTT.

This clone occurred once. V is TRBV7-9 and J is TRBJ2-3; 10 bases align to TRBD2. CDR1 and CDR2 from the germline V gene are SEHNR and FQNEAQ (reference sequence). J was trimmed by 1 base and V by 1 base; bases with no gene match: 2. This CDR3 has 16 residues. CDR3 DNA sequence: TGTGCCAGCAGCTTAGGGGGGACTAGCGGCACAGATACGCAGTATTTT. This sequence encodes CASSLGGTSGTDTQYF.

The chain's CDR3 is CASSYLGGYGYTF. The CDR3 bases are TGTGCCAGCAGTTACTTGGGGGGCTATGGCTACACCTTC. The chain joins TRBV6-5 to TRBJ1-2; the D gene is possibly TRBD1 (5 bases). V lost 1 base and J 4 bases, leaving 7 bases between the germline ends. The CDR3 consists of 13 residues. The germline V gene encodes CDR1 MNHEY and CDR2 SVGAGI.

The genes are TRBV7-8 and TRBJ2-3; perhaps TRBD2 as D (5 bases). The CDR3 contains 14 residues. V lost 2 bases and J 11 bases, leaving 17 bases between the germline ends. Germline V lookup: CDR1 SGHVS, CDR2 FQNEAQ. CDR3 sequence: CASSLSGGGREQYF. In DNA form, the CDR3 reads TGTGCCAGCAGCTTAAGTGGAGGTGGAAGGGAGCAGTATTTT.

The chain uses TRBV28 and TRBJ2-7, with 8 bases identical to TRBD2. The CDR3 contains 14 residues. The germline CDR1 and CDR2 sequences are MDHEN and SYDVKM. Trimming took 2 bases from V and 5 from J; bases not matched to a gene: 5. CDR3 region: CASSLTSGRHEQYF. In DNA, the CDR3 is TGTGCCAGCAGTTTAACTAGCGGTCGACACGAGCAGTACTTC.